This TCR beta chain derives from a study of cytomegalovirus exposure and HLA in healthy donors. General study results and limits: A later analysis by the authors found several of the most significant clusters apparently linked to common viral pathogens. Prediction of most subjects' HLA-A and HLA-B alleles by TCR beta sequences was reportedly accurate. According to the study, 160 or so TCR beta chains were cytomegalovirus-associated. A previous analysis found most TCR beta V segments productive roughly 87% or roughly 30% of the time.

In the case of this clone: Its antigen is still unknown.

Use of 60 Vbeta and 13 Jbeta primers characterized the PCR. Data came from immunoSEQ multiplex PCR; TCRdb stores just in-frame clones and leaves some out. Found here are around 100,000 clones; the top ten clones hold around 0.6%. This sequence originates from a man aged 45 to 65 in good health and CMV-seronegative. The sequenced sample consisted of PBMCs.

CDR3 sequence (DNA): TGTGCCAGCAGCCCCCAGGGACTAAACATAGCCTACGAGCAGTACTTC. It encodes CASSPQGLNIAYEQYF. The rearrangement links TRBV5-5 to TRBJ2-7, with TRBD2 identical over 7 bases. The germline gives CDR1 SGHKS, CDR2 YYEKEE (reference sequence). The CDR3 covers 16 residues. With 4 bases clipped from V and 2 bases from J, the junction kept 12 bases outside the gene matches.